The clone carrying this T cell receptor (beta chain) was observed a few times. The antigen is unknown. Mismatch with germline at one junction end may stem from a read error. This entry comes from a study of identical twins. Points from the study as a whole: Among monozygotic twins, out-of-frame TCR alpha sharing exceeded what models predicted. For out-of-frame alpha sequences shared by twins, low generation probability was in excess.

This CDR3 spans 12 amino acids. Germline V gene data show CDR1 as SSHAT and CDR2 as FNYEAQ (reference sequence). The cDNA had a unique molecular identifier and a template-switch universal primer site. TCRdb re-derived calls from the 5' RACE reads in MiXCR, one entry per CDR3 protein. The sample records approximately 620,000 distinct CDR3 sequences, about 9.4% being singletons. This same sample was also part of a study on yellow fever vaccine responses in identical twins.

This TCR was recovered from a woman between 18 and 29 years old in good health. The chain has TRBV7-7 and TRBJ2-1; D gene ambiguous. Sequenced: PBMCs. The CDR3 DNA follows: TGTGCTAGCAGTGGGGTTGACAATGAGCAGTTCTTC. Translated, it gives CASSGVDNEQFF.